These 25 T cell receptor beta chains originate from one sample sequenced in a study of CXCR3-negative and CXCR3-positive naive CD8 T cells. Whole-study findings and limits: The study found more hydrophobic TRB CDR3s in CXCR3-positive naive cells than in CXCR3-negative naive cells.

These TCRs are of unknown antigen specificity. 5' RACE that incorporated UMI labels was used to prepare the TRB cDNA libraries. TCRdb re-called the 5' RACE reads and catalogs CDR3 proteins one per entry, DNA excluded. Seen in this sample are 150,000 to 180,000 distinct CDR3 sequences; the ten most common clones hold 0.49%. The sample was naive CXCR3+ CD8+ T cells from blood. Subset specified: CD45RO-CCR7+CD27+CD95- naive CD8+ T cells expressing CXCR3 (TNR3+). Source of these receptors: a human donor in good health. Some clones in this sample may be carry-over from other donors' samples.

The rearrangement joins TRBV28 to TRBJ2-5; absent DNA, TCRdb's TRBD2 call cannot be checked. Germline CDR1 and CDR2: MDHEN and SYDVKM. This CDR3 has 14 amino acids. CDR3 loop: CASSPLLASETQYF.

The chain joins TRBV28 to TRBJ2-5; TCRdb lists TRBD1, though no DNA is available to test this call. This CDR3 is 16 amino acids long. CDR1 and CDR2 (germline): MDHEN, SYDVKM. CDR3: CASSPPRTGGGETQYF.

The V and J genes are TRBV3-1 and TRBJ1-1; TCRdb proposes TRBD1, but this gene call is untestable without DNA. This CDR3 region has 14 residues. From germline, CDR1 is LGHDT and CDR2 YNNKEL (reference sequence). CDR3: CASSQGKGRRGAFF.

J is TRBJ1-5 and V is TRBV6-2 or TRBV6-3. CDR3 length: 14 amino acids. Germline CDR1 and CDR2: MNHEY and SVGEGT. The CDR3 reads CASSYGQDDQPQHF.

V gene TRBV11-2 combines with J gene TRBJ2-3; no DNA is available, so the TRBD1 call from TCRdb remains unchecked. This CDR3 contains 16 residues. Germline V gives CDR1 SGHAT, CDR2 FQNNGV. The CDR3 sequence is CASSPYIGQATDTQYF.

The chain couples TRBV29-1 to TRBJ2-2; the TCRdb D gene call, TRBD2, has no DNA to confirm it. The CDR3 consists of 12 residues. CDR1 and CDR2 (germline): SQVTM, ANQGSEA. The CDR3 is CSVPGPTGELFF.

The chain employs TRBV5-1 and TRBJ1-3; TCRdb calls TRBD1, which cannot be checked without DNA. Per the germline V gene, CDR1 is SGHRS and CDR2 is YFSETQ. CDR3 size: 12 residues. The CDR3 region is CASGGPGNTIYF.

The chain combines TRBV5-1 with TRBJ1-1. Germline V CDR1 and CDR2: SGHRS, YFSETQ. The CDR3 totals 14 residues. The CDR3 sequence is CASSLVVGNTEAFF.

This chain joins TRBV19 and TRBJ2-1; no DNA is available, so the TRBD2 call from TCRdb remains unchecked. There are 13 residues in the CDR3. The germline V gene has CDR1 LNHDA and CDR2 SQIVND (reference sequence). The CDR3 loop reads CATTSGTINEQFF. Using reference TRBV19 and TRBJ2-1 for the parts outside the CDR3, the full variable domain is DGGITQSPKYLFRKEGQNVTLSCEQNLNHDAMYWYRQDPGQGLRLIYYSQIVNDFQKGDIAEGYSVSREKKESFPLTVTSAQKNPTAFYLCATTSGTINEQFFGPGTRLTVL.

This chain connects TRBV20-1 to TRBJ2-7; checking the TCRdb D call of TRBD1 is not possible without DNA. From germline, CDR1 is DFQATT and CDR2 SNEGSKA (reference sequence). The CDR3 runs 15 residues. CDR3 region: CSATRLQGMSYEQYF.

This chain connects TRBV5-1 to TRBJ1-1. The CDR3 consists of 14 residues. Looked up from germline, CDR1 is SGHRS and CDR2 is YFSETQ. The chain's CDR3 is CASSYSTGLPEAFF.

This chain connects TRBV7-6 to TRBJ2-7. The CDR3 is 15 amino acids. Germline CDR1 and CDR2: SGHVS and FNYEAQ. The CDR3 region is CASSLGPFGSYERYF. Complete variable domain (other parts from reference TRBV7-6 and TRBJ2-7): GAGVSQSPRYKVTKRGQDVALRCDPISGHVSLYWYRQALGQGPEFLTYFNYEAQQDKSGLPNDRFSAERPEGSISTLTIQRTEQRDSAMYRCASSLGPFGSYERYFGPGTRLTVT.

This rearrangement joins TRBV6-5 to TRBJ2-1; TCRdb indicates TRBD1, and absent DNA this call remains unverified. Germline CDR1 MNHEY, CDR2 SVGAGI. This CDR3 region has 11 residues. The CDR3 reads CATVGGNEQFF.

The chain couples TRBV18 to TRBJ1-1; absent DNA, TCRdb's TRBD1 call cannot be checked. CDR1 is KGHSH, CDR2 LQKENI, per germline. The CDR3 is 16 amino acids. The CDR3 region is CASSPTGAARDTEAFF.

The rearrangement uses TRBV29-1 and TRBJ2-7; no DNA is available, so the TRBD1 call from TCRdb remains unchecked. Germline assignment: CDR1 SQVTM and CDR2 ANQGSEA. CDR3 size: 13 residues. The CDR3 here is CSVVARDPYEQYF.

The chain carries TRBV29-1 and TRBJ2-7. This CDR3 comprises 14 residues. The V gene's germline CDR1 is SQVTM and CDR2 ANQGSEA. The CDR3 sequence is CSVEDGQGAYEQYF.

This chain uses TRBV5-1 with TRBJ2-2; no DNA is available, so the TRBD2 call from TCRdb remains unchecked. Germline values: CDR1 SGHRS, CDR2 YFSETQ. The CDR3 consists of 14 residues. Here the CDR3 reads CASSLVAGSGELFF.

The chain links TRBV10-2 to TRBJ2-3. This CDR3 spans 11 amino acids. The germline CDR1 and CDR2 sequences are WSHSY and SAAADI. CDR3 sequence reads: CASSESDTQYF.

This CDR3 reads CASSFPPDGGETQYF. V usage is TRBV11-2 and J usage is TRBJ2-5; TCRdb selects TRBD1, and the lack of DNA leaves this call unchecked. CDR3 length: 15 residues. CDR1 is SGHAT, CDR2 FQNNGV, per germline.

The V gene is TRBV28, the J gene TRBJ1-5; TCRdb reports TRBD1, a call that lacks DNA to check it against. CDR1 and CDR2 from the germline V gene are MDHEN and SYDVKM. The CDR3 has 14 amino acids. The CDR3 here is CASSPRGGGQPQHF.

The CDR3: CASSEYPPGGLTYNEQFF. The rearrangement uses TRBV28 and TRBJ2-1; lacking DNA, the TRBD1 call made by TCRdb goes unchecked. CDR1 MDHEN and CDR2 SYDVKM come from the germline V gene. The CDR3 is 18 amino acids.

The gene calls are TRBV20-1 and TRBJ2-3; as DNA is missing, the TRBD1 call by TCRdb cannot be tested. CDR1 and CDR2 from the germline V gene are DFQATT and SNEGSKA (reference sequence). This CDR3 is 17 amino acids long. The CDR3 sequence: CSARPPLSREGLDTQYF.

This chain uses TRBV19 with TRBJ1-1. The CDR3 length is 11 residues. Per the germline V gene, CDR1 is LNHDA and CDR2 is SQIVND (reference sequence). This CDR3 is CASSFMAEAFF.

J is TRBJ2-5 and V is TRBV7-6; TCRdb designates TRBD1, a call that cannot be tested without DNA. There are 14 residues in the CDR3. Germline CDR1 reads SGHVS; CDR2 reads FNYEAQ. CDR3 sequence reads: CASSGLGGGETQYF.

The chain recombines TRBV9 with TRBJ2-5. Per germline, CDR1 SGDLS and CDR2 YYNGEE. The CDR3 is made up of 13 amino acids. This chain's CDR3 is CASSTWDPATQYF.